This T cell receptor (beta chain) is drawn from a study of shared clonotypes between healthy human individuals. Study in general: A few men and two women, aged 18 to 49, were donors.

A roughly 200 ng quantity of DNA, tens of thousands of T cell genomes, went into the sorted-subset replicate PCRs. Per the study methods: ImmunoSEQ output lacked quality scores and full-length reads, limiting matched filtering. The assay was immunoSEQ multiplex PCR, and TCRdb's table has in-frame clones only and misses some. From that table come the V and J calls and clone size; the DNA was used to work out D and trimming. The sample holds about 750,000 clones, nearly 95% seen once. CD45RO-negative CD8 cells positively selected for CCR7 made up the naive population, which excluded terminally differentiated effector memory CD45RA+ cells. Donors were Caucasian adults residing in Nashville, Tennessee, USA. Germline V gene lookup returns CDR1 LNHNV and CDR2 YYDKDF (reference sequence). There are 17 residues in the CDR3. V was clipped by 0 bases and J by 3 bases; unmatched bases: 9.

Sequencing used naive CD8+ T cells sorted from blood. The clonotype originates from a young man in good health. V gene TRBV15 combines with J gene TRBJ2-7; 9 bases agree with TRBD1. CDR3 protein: CATSREDPGQGDYEQYF. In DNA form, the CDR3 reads TGTGCCACCAGCAGAGAGGATCCGGGACAGGGTGACTACGAGCAGTACTTC.